A selection of T cell receptor beta chains follows, all from one sample in a study of shared clonotypes between healthy human individuals. Data came from immunoSEQ multiplex PCR; TCRdb stores just in-frame clones and leaves some out. The sample yields 950,000 to 1,100,000 clones, about 75% seen once. Sequencing input: memory CD4+ T cells sorted from blood. The origin of the receptors is a man between 18 and 35 years old in good health. CDR3s include the opening cysteine and the closing phenylalanine or tryptophan. The D gene is left open where the match is weak. Not all rows give a size; the values are once, few, many and, for expanded clones, a class.

d_gene	abundance	len	v_gene	j_gene	CDR3nt	CDR3aa
TRBD2	.	15	TRBV6-5	TRBJ2-1	TGTGCCAGCAGTTTCTCCGCGGGGGGGTACAATGAGCAGTTCTTC	CASSFSAGGYNEQFF
.	.	14	TRBV5-1	TRBJ1-1	TGCGCCAGCAGCTTGGACCCGGACCTGGCTGAAGCTTTCTTT	CASSLDPDLAEAFF
.	.	15	TRBV11-3	TRBJ2-1	TGTGCCAGCAGCTTAGGTGCGGAATCCTACAATGAGCAGTTCTTC	CASSLGAESYNEQFF
.	.	15	TRBV11-2	TRBJ2-7	TGTGCCAGCAGCCGTCTGTCGGGGCGACCCTACGAGCAGTACTTC	CASSRLSGRPYEQYF
TRBD2	few	16	TRBV5-1	TRBJ2-3	TGCGCCAGCAGAGGGACTAGCGGGAACCGAGGGGATACGCAGTATTTT	CASRGTSGNRGDTQYF
.	.	16	TRBV5-5	TRBJ2-7	TGTGCCAGCAGCGCCTTTACTAGCTCGATCGACTACGAGCAGTACTTC	CASSAFTSSIDYEQYF
.	.	13	TRBV7-9	TRBJ1-2	TGTGCCAGCAGCCTGGGGGGGGCCTATGGCTACACCTTC	CASSLGGAYGYTF
TRBD1	.	15	TRBV23-1	TRBJ2-7	TGCGCCAGCAGTGTCCCCGGACAGGGTAACTACGAGCAGTACTTC	CASSVPGQGNYEQYF
.	.	15	TRBV7-2	TRBJ1-5	TGTGCCAGCAGCTTAGATCTTAATAGCAATCAGCCCCAGCATTTT	CASSLDLNSNQPQHF
.	.	12	TRBV5-4	TRBJ1-2	TGTGCCAGCAGCTTGGACGTCTATGGCTACACCTTC	CASSLDVYGYTF
.	many	11	TRBV2	TRBJ2-7	TGTGCCAGCAAGGGGGAGGGAGCGCAGTACTTC	CASKGEGAQYF
TRBD2	.	15	TRBV6-6	TRBJ2-3	TGTGCCAGCAGTTACTCTACCCCGGGACTAGGTACGCAGTATTTT	CASSYSTPGLGTQYF
.	few	17	TRBV4-1	TRBJ2-7	TGCGCCAGCAGCCGGGGAACAGGGGATTCAGGCGGGGGAGAGCAGTACTTC	CASSRGTGDSGGGEQYF
.	.	12	TRBV30	TRBJ1-1	TGTGCCTGGGTCCCGGTAACCCCTGAAGCTTTCTTT	CAWVPVTPEAFF
TRBD1	.	18	TRBV13	TRBJ2-6	TGTGCCAGCAGCTCGATTCGGGACAGCGTCTCTGGGGCCAACGTCCTGACTTTC	CASSSIRDSVSGANVLTF
.	.	15	TRBV30	TRBJ1-2	TGTGCCTGGAGCCCGAACCTGGCGGGGGCCTATGGCTACACCTTC	CAWSPNLAGAYGYTF
.	few	13	TRBV7-8	TRBJ1-2	TGTGCCAGCAGCTTTGGCAGGGCCTATGGCTACACCTTC	CASSFGRAYGYTF
TRBD1	.	15	TRBV30	TRBJ1-6	TGTGCCTGGAGTCAACAGGGGGCTCTTAATTCACCCCTCCACTTT	CAWSQQGALNSPLHF
.	few	13	TRBV30	TRBJ2-5	TGTGCCTGGAGTGTAGGGGGGGTGGAGACCCAGTACTTC	CAWSVGGVETQYF
TRBD1	.	13	TRBV11-2	TRBJ2-7	TGTGCCAGCAGCAATACAGGGGCCCACGAGCAGTACTTC	CASSNTGAHEQYF
.	once	13	TRBV2	TRBJ1-4	TGTGCCAGCAGTCGGGATTTTAATGAAAAACTGTTTTTT	CASSRDFNEKLFF
.	once	14	TRBV6-1	TRBJ2-2	TGTGCCAGCAGGGGTCCGGCGAACACCGGGGAGCTGTTTTTT	CASRGPANTGELFF
TRBD2	.	17	TRBV10-3	TRBJ2-5	TGTGCCAGCAGTTTGACCCTAAGCGGGGGTGAACAAGAGACCCAGTACTTC	CASSLTLSGGEQETQYF
.	few	11	TRBV7-2	TRBJ2-7	TGTGCCAGCAGCAGGGGTGGCGAGCAGTACTTC	CASSRGGEQYF
.	.	13	TRBV6-1	TRBJ1-6	TGTGCCAGCAGGACGGTATATAATTCACCCCTCCACTTT	CASRTVYNSPLHF
TRBD1	.	23	TRBV10-1	TRBJ1-1	TGCGCCAGCAGTGAGCGGGACAGCGAGAAGGGCTTCACCGATAAAATGACGGACACTGAAGCTTTCTTT	CASSERDSEKGFTDKMTDTEAFF
.	.	15	TRBV6-5	TRBJ1-1	TGTGCCAGCAGACGGGGGGTCGAAATGAACACTGAAGCTTTCTTT	CASRRGVEMNTEAFF
.	.	13	TRBV30	TRBJ1-1	TGTGCCTGGTTGAGAGGGGCGTTCACTGAAGCTTTCTTT	CAWLRGAFTEAFF
.	few	11	TRBV29-1	TRBJ1-1	TGCAGCGTTATGTATGGGGGGGGAGCTTTCTTT	CSVMYGGGAFF
TRBD1	.	13	TRBV5-1	TRBJ1-3	TGCGCCAGCAGGCAGGGGGCTGGAAACACCATATATTTT	CASRQGAGNTIYF
TRBD1	.	18	TRBV7-3	TRBJ2-6	TGTGCCAGCAGCTTGACAGGGGCGGTAGTGGCTGGGGCCAACGTCCTGACTTTC	CASSLTGAVVAGANVLTF
TRBD1	.	15	TRBV15	TRBJ2-7	TGTGCCACCAGCAAAGGACAGGGGGTCGCCTACGAGCAGTACTTC	CATSKGQGVAYEQYF
.	.	13	TRBV10-3	TRBJ2-5	TGTGCCATCAGTGAAGCCTATCAAGAGACCCAGTACTTC	CAISEAYQETQYF
.	few	13	TRBV5-1	TRBJ2-7	TGCGCCAGCAGCTTGCGCGGGCTGGACGAGCAGTACTTC	CASSLRGLDEQYF
.	.	16	TRBV6-5	TRBJ1-1	TGTGCCAGCAGTTACAGTAGTAAGTCGAAGAACACTGAAGCTTTCTTT	CASSYSSKSKNTEAFF
.	.	13	TRBV11-2	TRBJ2-2	TGTGCCAGCAGCCCTTACGGCGCCGGGGAGCTGTTTTTT	CASSPYGAGELFF
.	.	14	TRBV7-9	TRBJ2-3	TGTGCCAGCAGCCCCTGGACTCGCACAGATACGCAGTATTTT	CASSPWTRTDTQYF